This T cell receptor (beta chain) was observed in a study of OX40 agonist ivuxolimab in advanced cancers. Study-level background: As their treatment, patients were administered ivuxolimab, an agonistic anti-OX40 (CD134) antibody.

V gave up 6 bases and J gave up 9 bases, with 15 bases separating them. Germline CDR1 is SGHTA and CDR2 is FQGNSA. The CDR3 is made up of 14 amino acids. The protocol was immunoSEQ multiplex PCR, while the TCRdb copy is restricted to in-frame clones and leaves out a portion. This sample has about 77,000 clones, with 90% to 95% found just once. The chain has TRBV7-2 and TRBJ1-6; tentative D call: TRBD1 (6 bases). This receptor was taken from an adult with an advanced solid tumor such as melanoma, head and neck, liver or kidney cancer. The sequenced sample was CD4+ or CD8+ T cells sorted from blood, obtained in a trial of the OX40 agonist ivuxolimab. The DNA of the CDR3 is TGTGCCAGCAGAAAACAGGGCCTTGCTTCACCCCTCCACTTT. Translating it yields CASRKQGLASPLHF.